These 20 T cell receptor beta chains were all obtained from the same sample, sequenced in a study of T cells in Graves' hyperthyroidism and ophthalmopathy. The investigators amplified TCR beta CDR3 regions from RNA transcripts. A first-round RT-PCR of the TCR CDR3 used the HTBI primer set. TCRdb reprocessed the multiplex PCR reads via MiXCR and lists one record per CDR3 protein. The sample lists roughly 570,000 distinct CDR3 sequences, 15% to 18% occurring once. Sequencing was done on a sample of blood. The receptors derive from a woman aged 25-40 years with Graves' hyperthyroidism.

A few counts support this clonotype. The CDR3 loop reads CSAPKQGASGNTIYF. CDR3 in DNA: TGCAGTGCCCCGAAACAGGGGGCGTCTGGAAACACCATATATTTT. V usage is TRBV20-1 and J usage is TRBJ1-3, with TRBD1 matching over 9 bases. The CDR3 totals 15 residues. Germline-derived CDR1 and CDR2 are DFQATT and SNEGSKA (reference sequence). V shed 6 bases, J shed 1 base, and the junction held 7 bases outside the gene matches.

This chain connects TRBV6-6 to TRBJ1-5; D remains unclear. V was trimmed by 2 bases and J by 9 bases, leaving 11 bases between them. The length of the CDR3 is 13 residues. CDR1 is MNHNY and CDR2 is SVGAGI in the germline V gene (reference sequence). In nucleotides, the CDR3 is TGTGCCAGCAGTTACGATGGCACGCTGCCCCAGCATTTT. Amino acids: CASSYDGTLPQHF.

The rearrangement links TRBV7-9 to TRBJ1-1; D gene unclear. This CDR3 region has 13 residues. CDR1 and CDR2 (germline): SEHNR, FQNEAQ (reference sequence). Trimming removed 6 bases from V and 5 bases from J, with 13 bases in between. The CDR3 DNA sequence: TGTGCCAGCAGAGCTGTCGGGGAAACTGAAGCTTTCTTT. As protein: CASRAVGETEAFF.

This clonotype was recorded many times. This chain links TRBV27 with TRBJ2-7; D may be TRBD1 (5 bases). The CDR3 consists of 15 residues. The ends were cut back, 2 bases at V and 1 base at J, with 12 bases in the middle. Germline-derived CDR1 and CDR2 are MNHEY and SMNVEV (reference sequence). The CDR3 DNA is TGTGCCAGCAGTTTAATCACAGGACAATCCTACGAGCAGTACTTC. It is translated as CASSLITGQSYEQYF.

The sample holds many counts of this clonotype. The gene calls are TRBV11-2 and TRBJ2-7; 9 bases align to TRBD2. The CDR3 extends over 15 amino acids. CDR1 is SGHAT, CDR2 FQNNGV, per germline. With 5 bases clipped from V and 6 bases from J, the junction kept 11 bases outside the gene matches. The CDR3 region has the DNA TGTGCCAGCAGCCCCCGGCGGGAGGGCCGAGGCGAGCAGTACTTC. Translating it yields CASSPRREGRGEQYF.

This chain joins TRBV6-1 and TRBJ2-1; D may match TRBD1 or TRBD2 (6 bases each). CDR1 and CDR2 (germline): MNHNS, SASEGT. The CDR3 length is 14 residues. V lost 5 bases and J 6 bases, leaving 14 bases between the germline ends. The CDR3 reads CASSPGALGNEQFF. The CDR3 DNA is TGTGCCAGCAGTCCGGGGGCTCTGGGCAATGAGCAGTTCTTC.

This clonotype was observed a few times. The CDR3: CASSYSGVGYTF. The CDR3 nucleotides are TGTGCCAGCAGTTACTCGGGAGTTGGCTACACCTTC. The gene calls are TRBV6-5 and TRBJ1-2; no reliable D call. Between the trimmed V and J ends, which lost 0 bases and 7 bases, there was a span of 6 bases. Per the germline V gene, CDR1 is MNHEY and CDR2 is SVGAGI. This CDR3 spans 12 amino acids.

At least ten counts were recorded for this clonotype. The chain recombines TRBV6-1 with TRBJ2-5; D remains unclear. V was pared by 7 bases and J by 1 base, with 10 bases between. There are 13 residues in the CDR3. CDR1 and CDR2 from the germline V gene are MNHNS and SASEGT. The CDR3 bases are TGTGCCAGCAAGGAGCCCCCCCAAGAGACCCAGTACTTC. Translated: CASKEPPQETQYF.

This clonotype showed up just a few times. The chain carries TRBV9 and TRBJ1-5, with 8 bases lining up with TRBD1. This CDR3 has 15 amino acids. Germline values: CDR1 SGDLS, CDR2 YYNGEE. The junction had 6 bases not matched to a gene; V was cut back by 4 bases and J by 3 bases. The CDR3 DNA sequence: TGTGCCAGCAGCACAGGACAGGGCATCAATCAGCCCCAGCATTTT. Translation: CASSTGQGINQPQHF.

The CDR3 spells CASRPNPESPQYF. The CDR3 DNA is TGTGCCAGCAGACCTAACCCTGAGAGTCCCCAGTACTTC. The V and J genes are TRBV27 and TRBJ2-5; D unresolved. This CDR3 contains 13 residues. CDR1 is MNHEY, CDR2 SMNVEV, per germline (reference sequence). V dropped 6 bases and J dropped 9 bases, with 17 bases sitting between them.

As for this clonotype: A much larger clone sits a single nucleotide away, making a read error possible. No conserved phenylalanine or tryptophan ends this CDR3, so it is likely a read error. The chain has TRBV12-3 or TRBV12-4 and TRBJ2-7; no definite D call. The CDR3 sequence is 13 residues long. V lost 3 bases to trimming and J lost 1 base, with 7 bases between them. The CDR3 DNA follows: TGTGCCAGCAGTTTGCACACGTCCTACGAGCAGTACCTC. It yields the protein CASSLHTSYEQYL.

A few counts support this clonotype. The CDR3 bases are TGTGCCATCAGCCAAAGGACGGGACTAGCGGGAGGTCTCGGGGAGCTGTTTTTT. It codes for CAISQRTGLAGGLGELFF. This chain connects TRBV10-3 to TRBJ2-2, with 15 bases lining up with TRBD2. V was clipped by 6 bases and J by 7 bases; unmatched bases: 12. The V gene's germline CDR1 is ENHRY and CDR2 SYGVKD. The CDR3 has 18 residues.

The table lists this clonotype with a few counts. The rearrangement uses TRBV10-3 and TRBJ2-7; D might be TRBD1 (6 bases). CDR3 length: 15 amino acids. V lost 6 bases and J 5 bases, leaving 20 bases between the germline ends. Germline loops: CDR1 ENHRY, CDR2 SYGVKD. The CDR3 loop is CAISPSRQAANEQYF. The CDR3 DNA follows: TGTGCCATCAGCCCCTCAAGACAGGCCGCTAACGAGCAGTACTTC.

This clonotype was observed a few times. The J gene is TRBJ2-1, the V gene TRBV6-1; D gene uncertain. Germline lookup yields CDR1 MNHNS and CDR2 SASEGT. The CDR3 extends over 14 amino acids. V was pared by 0 bases and J by 10 bases, with 13 bases between. The CDR3, as DNA: TGTGCCAGCAGTGAAGCGTTTGGGGTCAGGGAGCAGTTCTTC. It translates to CASSEAFGVREQFF.

This chain links TRBV28 with TRBJ2-2; perhaps TRBD1 as D (6 bases). The CDR3 covers 14 residues. Germline loops: CDR1 MDHEN, CDR2 SYDVKM. Trimming took 8 bases from V and 4 from J, leaving 14 bases between them. In DNA, the CDR3 is TGTGCCAGCTGGCCAGGGGCCGGCACCGGGGAGCTGTTTTTT. Translated, it gives CASWPGAGTGELFF.

The V gene is TRBV20-1, the J gene TRBJ2-7; TRBD2 matches at 10 bases. The CDR3 extends over 14 amino acids. The germline V gene has CDR1 DFQATT and CDR2 SNEGSKA (reference sequence). J gave up 3 bases and V 2 bases, and 4 bases lay outside the gene matches. The CDR3 protein is CSARHSSGSYEQYF. The DNA for the CDR3 is TGCAGTGCTAGACACTCTAGCGGGAGCTACGAGCAGTACTTC.

Remarks on this clonotype: A much larger clone differs by one base, so this may be a read error. This CDR3 is CRAPASSYNEQFF. CDR3 DNA sequence: TGCAGAGCCCCAGCGAGCTCCTACAATGAGCAGTTCTTC. The chain is built from TRBV20-1 and TRBJ2-1; D is ambiguous. CDR1 DFQATT and CDR2 SNEGSKA come from the germline V gene (reference sequence). CDR3 length equals 13 residues.

V and J are TRBV10-2 and TRBJ1-3; D is unclear. Per germline, CDR1 WSHSY and CDR2 SAAADI. This CDR3 has 14 amino acids. V lost 2 bases, J lost 2 bases, and 7 bases lay in between. CDR3 amino acids: CASSEAGTGNTIYF. For the CDR3, the DNA is TGCGCCAGCAGTGAGGCCGGTACTGGAAACACCATATATTTT.

This clonotype was detected many times. The chain is built from TRBV7-9 and TRBJ2-3, with D maybe TRBD1 (6 bases). CDR1 is SEHNR and CDR2 is FQNEAQ in the germline V gene (reference sequence). V lost 3 bases, J lost 2 bases, and 9 bases lay in between. This CDR3 comprises 14 residues. For the CDR3, the DNA is TGTGCCAGCAGCTTCAACAGGGACACAGATACGCAGTATTTT. The encoded protein is CASSFNRDTDTQYF.

J is TRBJ2-3 and V is TRBV20-1; D is undetermined. V was trimmed by 8 bases and J by 0 bases, leaving 12 bases between them. The CDR3 totals 13 residues. The germline gives CDR1 DFQATT, CDR2 SNEGSKA (reference sequence). CDR3 sequence reads: CSIRPFSTDTQYF. The CDR3 DNA reads TGCAGTATCCGGCCCTTTAGCACAGATACGCAGTATTTT.